This T cell receptor (beta chain) is drawn from a study of T-cell memory formation after mild COVID-19. TCRdb re-analysed the 5' RACE reads in MiXCR, keeping a single row per CDR3 protein. The sample consists of more than 250,000 distinct CDR3 sequences, 18% of them appearing once. This clonotype was seen only a few times. V was cut by 4 bases and J by 3 bases, with 7 bases left in between. The CDR3 is 13 residues long. The sample consisted of PBMCs or a T cell subset sorted from them (not recorded which). The TCR was taken from a man aged 18 to 29 who had mild COVID-19 (a few samples of this study predate the infection). Cell type and time point are not known. The rearrangement uses TRBV12-3 or TRBV12-4 and TRBJ2-1, with D unresolved. In nucleotides, the CDR3 is TGTGCCAGCAGTTCGTGGTTCTACAATGAGCAGTTCTTC. This sequence encodes CASSSWFYNEQFF.